This T cell receptor (beta chain) comes out of a study of cytotoxic CD8 clonotypes in ibrutinib-treated CLL. Looking at the study overall: IGHV unmutated about 17; relapsed/refractory 11; treatment-naive around 14. Results showed 25 or so partial and 2 complete responses; following median approximately 69 months, 14 remained remitted, around twelve advanced. Study-level points and caveats: Before falling back toward baseline at progression, clonality had risen at the time of ibrutinib response. Public clonotypes proved infrequent, and on treatment they shrank or remained steady.

Some clones are missing from TCRdb's copy, which holds only in-frame ones; the method was immunoSEQ multiplex PCR. The data show over 250,000 clones, around 76% seen once. Trimming at V came to 4 bases and at J to 1 base, leaving 7 bases not matched to a gene. The CDR3 is 15 amino acids. The V gene's germline CDR1 is SGHRS and CDR2 YFSETQ. This clone has only a few counts. Its specificity is unknown. V usage is TRBV5-1 and J usage is TRBJ1-1; TRBD1 matches 7 bases. The sequenced sample was PBMCs, obtained at disease progression, from a patient treated with ibrutinib. The receptor comes from a human donor with chronic lymphocytic leukemia. The CDR3 DNA reads as TGCGCCAGCAGCGGACAGGTTTTATGGAACACTGAAGCTTTCTTT. Its protein product is CASSGQVLWNTEAFF.